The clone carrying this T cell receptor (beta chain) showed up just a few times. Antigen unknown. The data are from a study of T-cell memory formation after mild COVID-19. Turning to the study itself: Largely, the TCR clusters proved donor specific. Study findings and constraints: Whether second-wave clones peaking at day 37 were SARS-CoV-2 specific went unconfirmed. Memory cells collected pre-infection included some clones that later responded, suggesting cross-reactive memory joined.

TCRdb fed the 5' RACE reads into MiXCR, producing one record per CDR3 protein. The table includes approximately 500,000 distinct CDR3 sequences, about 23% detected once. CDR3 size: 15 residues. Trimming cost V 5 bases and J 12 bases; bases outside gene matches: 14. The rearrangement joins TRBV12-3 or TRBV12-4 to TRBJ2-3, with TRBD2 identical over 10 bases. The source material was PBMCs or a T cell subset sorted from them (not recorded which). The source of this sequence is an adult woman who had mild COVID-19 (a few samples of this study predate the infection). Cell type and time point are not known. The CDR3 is CASSTGTSVTLDQYF. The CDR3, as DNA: TGTGCCAGCAGTACCGGGACTAGCGTCACACTCGACCAGTATTTT.